The rows below give T cell receptor beta chains drawn from one sample of a study of CD8+ T cells in alopecia areata. The protocol was immunoSEQ multiplex PCR, while the TCRdb copy is restricted to in-frame clones and leaves out a portion. This sample carries about 150,000 clones, more than 75% of them seen once, and the ten largest clones take more than 12%. The input for sequencing was CD8+ T cells sorted from blood, taken at week 0. The receptor set was obtained from a human donor with alopecia areata. CDR3s include the opening cysteine and the closing phenylalanine or tryptophan. A D gene is named only where the DNA matches it firmly. Clone size appears in some rows only: once, few, many, or a class for an expanded clone.

D	size	J	V	CDR3	DNA
-	-	TRBJ2-7	TRBV29-1	CSVCLLDTRSYEQYF	TGCAGCGTTTGTCTTCTGGACACCCGGTCCTACGAGCAGTACTTC
-	-	TRBJ2-1	TRBV7-9	CASSLLVPNNEQFF	TGTGCCAGCAGCTTATTGGTCCCTAACAATGAGCAGTTCTTC
-	-	TRBJ1-2	TRBV6-5	CASKDPLYGYTF	TGTGCCAGCAAGGACCCCCTCTATGGCTACACCTTC
TRBD1	-	TRBJ2-7	TRBV4-1	CASSQPGQGAGEQYF	TGCGCCAGCAGCCAGCCGGGACAGGGGGCTGGGGAGCAGTACTTC
-	-	TRBJ1-5	TRBV4-1	CASSLDSNQPQHF	TGCGCCAGCAGCCTTGATAGCAATCAGCCCCAGCATTTT
-	-	TRBJ2-7	TRBV29-1	CSVVRGGGNEQYF	TGCAGCGTCGTCCGCGGTGGGGGAAACGAGCAGTACTTC
-	-	TRBJ1-5	TRBV2	CASSYRDTGAQPQHF	TGTGCCAGCAGTTACCGGGACACCGGGGCACAGCCCCAGCATTTT
-	-	TRBJ2-7	TRBV4-1	CASSTYGSSYEQYF	TGCGCCAGCAGTACTTACGGGAGCTCCTACGAGCAGTACTTC
-	-	TRBJ1-1	TRBV6-1	CASSERRTEAFF	TGTGCCAGCAGTGAAAGGAGGACTGAAGCTTTCTTT
-	-	TRBJ2-7	TRBV29-1	CSVVPETGNEQYF	TGCAGCGTTGTCCCCGAAACAGGGAACGAGCAGTACTTC
-	once	TRBJ1-6	TRBV16	CASSQGEEFNSPLHF	TGTGCCAGCAGCCAAGGTGAAGAGTTCAATTCACCCCTCCACTTT
TRBD2	-	TRBJ2-1	TRBV2	CASLSGSSYNEQFF	TGTGCCAGCCTTAGCGGGAGCTCCTACAATGAGCAGTTCTTC
-	-	TRBJ2-3	TRBV4-2	CASSQEDLSLIGTDTQYF	TGTGCCAGCAGCCAAGAGGATCTTTCTTTGATTGGCACAGATACGCAGTATTTT
TRBD2	once	TRBJ2-1	TRBV4-1	CASSQDPSGGYNEQFF	TGCGCCAGCAGCCAAGATCCTAGCGGGGGGTACAATGAGCAGTTCTTC
TRBD1	-	TRBJ2-1	TRBV27	CASSSSTGGLYNEQFF	TGTGCCAGCAGTTCCTCGACAGGGGGATTGTACAATGAGCAGTTCTTC
-	-	TRBJ2-2	TRBV5-6	CASSLEGRTANTGELFF	TGTGCCAGCAGCTTGGAGGGTAGGACAGCAAACACCGGGGAGCTGTTTTTT
-	-	TRBJ2-1	TRBV10-3	CAISEPGNNEQFF	TGTGCCATCAGTGAGCCCGGTAACAATGAGCAGTTCTTC
-	-	TRBJ1-1	TRBV10-3	CAISEKGRKMVNTEAFF	TGTGCCATCAGTGAGAAGGGACGGAAAATGGTGAACACTGAAGCTTTCTTT
TRBD2	few	TRBJ2-3	TRBV7-2	CASSWGLAETDTQYF	TGTGCCAGCAGCTGGGGACTAGCGGAAACAGATACGCAGTATTTT
TRBD1	once	TRBJ1-4	TRBV4-2	CASSRGQGGGNEKLFF	TGTGCCAGCAGCCGGGGACAGGGGGGAGGTAATGAAAAACTGTTTTTT
-	-	TRBJ2-3	TRBV28	CASSFTTGTDTQYF	TGTGCCAGCAGTTTCACTACGGGGACAGATACGCAGTATTTT
TRBD1	-	TRBJ2-7	TRBV5-1	CASSPGQLYEQYF	TGCGCCAGCAGCCCGGGACAGCTTTACGAGCAGTACTTC
-	-	TRBJ2-6	TRBV29-1	CSVEDPWTQGANVLTF	TGCAGCGTTGAAGATCCCTGGACGCAAGGGGCCAACGTCCTGACTTTC
TRBD2	-	TRBJ2-3	TRBV7-6	CASSLATRDTSGRTADTQYF	TGTGCCAGCAGCTTAGCGACCCGCGACACTAGCGGGAGAACGGCAGATACGCAGTATTTT
TRBD2	-	TRBJ2-3	TRBV7-7	CASSSGTSGRAPDTQYF	TGTGCTAGCAGTTCCGGGACTAGCGGGAGGGCCCCAGATACGCAGTATTTT
-	once	TRBJ2-3	TRBV2	CASSEAPVWGREGADTQYF	TGTGCCAGCAGTGAAGCGCCCGTTTGGGGTAGAGAGGGGGCAGATACGCAGTATTTT
TRBD1	-	TRBJ2-1	TRBV27	CASSRDRPLTYNEQFF	TGTGCCAGCAGTAGGGACAGACCACTCACCTACAATGAGCAGTTCTTC
-	few	TRBJ2-1	TRBV30	CAWTSSGEQFF	TGTGCCTGGACTAGCTCAGGTGAGCAGTTCTTC
-	-	TRBJ1-2	TRBV5-1	CASSLAQDGERDGYTF	TGCGCCAGCAGCTTGGCCCAGGACGGAGAGAGGGATGGCTACACCTTC
TRBD2	-	TRBJ2-3	TRBV27	CASSPLAGGDTDTQYF	TGTGCCAGCAGTCCCCTAGCGGGGGGGGACACAGATACGCAGTATTTT
-	-	TRBJ2-1	TRBV19	CASSPGGDYNEQFF	TGTGCCAGTAGCCCCGGGGGAGACTACAATGAGCAGTTCTTC
-	-	TRBJ2-1	TRBV4-1	CASSHYKEQFF	TGCGCCAGCAGCCACTATAAGGAGCAGTTCTTC
-	-	TRBJ2-7	TRBV11-1	CASSSGAVSYEQYF	TGTGCCAGCAGCTCCGGGGCAGTCTCCTACGAGCAGTACTTC
-	few	TRBJ2-5	TRBV2	CASSESPGDQETQYF	TGTGCCAGCAGTGAATCCCCGGGGGACCAAGAGACCCAGTACTTC
-	-	TRBJ2-1	TRBV9	CASSPSGDEQFF	TGTGCCAGCAGCCCCAGCGGTGATGAGCAGTTCTTC
-	-	TRBJ1-2	TRBV7-2	CASSLAQQAMFIYGYTF	TGTGCCAGCAGCTTAGCGCAGCAGGCCATGTTTATCTATGGCTACACCTTC
TRBD1	-	TRBJ2-3	TRBV27	CASSLYRGGTDTQYF	TGTGCCAGCAGTTTATACAGGGGAGGCACAGATACGCAGTATTTT
-	-	TRBJ2-5	TRBV27	CASSWGSQETQYF	TGTGCCAGCAGCTGGGGCAGCCAAGAGACCCAGTACTTC
-	-	TRBJ1-3	TRBV9	CASARSSGNTIYF	TGTGCCAGCGCTCGTTCCTCTGGAAACACCATATATTTT
-	-	TRBJ2-7	TRBV27	CASSLALASPYEQYF	TGTGCCAGCAGTTTAGCGCTAGCGAGTCCCTACGAGCAGTACTTC
-	-	TRBJ2-2	TRBV6-5	CASSRFTGELFF	TGTGCCAGCAGTCGTTTCACCGGGGAGCTGTTTTTT
-	medium-sized	TRBJ2-6	TRBV6-4	CASSDGGSGANVLTF	TGTGCCAGCAGTGACGGGGGCTCTGGGGCCAACGTCCTGACTTTC
-	-	TRBJ2-7	TRBV7-9	CASSPSTVSPYEQYF	TGTGCCAGCAGCCCATCGACAGTCAGTCCCTACGAGCAGTACTTC
TRBD2	-	TRBJ2-1	TRBV7-9	CASSFTSGSGPEQFF	TGTGCCAGCAGCTTCACTAGCGGGAGTGGCCCCGAGCAGTTCTTC
-	once	TRBJ1-2	TRBV7-9	CASSYEGRENYGYTF	TGTGCCAGCAGCTACGAGGGACGGGAGAACTATGGCTACACCTTC
TRBD2	-	TRBJ2-7	TRBV7-9	CASSSLAGVRGYEQYF	TGTGCCAGCAGTTCCCTAGCGGGAGTCAGGGGATACGAGCAGTACTTC
-	-	TRBJ2-2	TRBV6-5	CASSFGGAGELFF	TGTGCCAGCAGTTTCGGGGGCGCCGGGGAGCTGTTTTTT